The rows below give T cell receptor beta chains drawn from one sample of a study of vaccination effects on CD4 cells after COVID-19. Their recognized antigens are unknown. Only in-frame clones appear in the TCRdb table, and some are missing; sequencing was by immunoSEQ multiplex PCR. The sample has some 52,000 clones, about four fifths seen once. The material sequenced was CD4+ T cells from PBMCs cultured with HCoV-OC43 spike peptides, taken before COVID-19 vaccination. The receptors stem from a human donor who received a COVID-19 vaccine. CDR3s include the opening cysteine and the closing phenylalanine or tryptophan. Each record gives: D gene, CDR3 length, V gene, J gene, clone size, CDR3 protein, CDR3 DNA. A D gene is named only where the DNA matches it firmly. Rows give clone size only sometimes, using once, few, many, or a class for an expanded clone.

.,14,TRBV19,TRBJ1-2,.,CASSIGRINYGYTF,TGTGCCAGTAGTATAGGACGGATTAACTATGGCTACACCTTC
.,16,TRBV3-1/TRBV3-2,TRBJ1-3,once,CASSQDRRPSGNTIYF,TGTGCCAGCAGCCAAGATAGGCGTCCCTCTGGAAACACCATATATTTT
TRBD2,17,TRBV20-1,TRBJ2-5,.,CSASWRLAGAPMPTQYF,TGCAGTGCTAGTTGGCGACTAGCGGGGGCCCCAATGCCGACCCAGTACTTC
.,15,TRBV5-1,TRBJ1-1,.,CASSYGPTVNTEAFF,TGCGCCAGCAGCTACGGCCCCACAGTGAACACTGAAGCTTTCTTT
.,13,TRBV5-1,TRBJ1-1,few,CASSLAGSTEAFF,TGCGCCAGCAGCTTGGCGGGGAGCACTGAAGCTTTCTTT
.,12,TRBV9,TRBJ2-3,.,CASSVSVDTQYF,TGTGCCAGCAGCGTCAGTGTAGATACGCAGTATTTT
.,15,TRBV18,TRBJ1-1,once,CASSPFIIGGDEAFF,TGTGCCAGCTCACCTTTTATTATTGGGGGCGATGAAGCTTTCTTT
.,16,TRBV6-5,TRBJ2-6,few,CASSYEGGSGANVLTF,TGTGCCAGCAGTTACGAGGGTGGCTCTGGGGCCAACGTCCTGACTTTC
TRBD2,14,TRBV7-2,TRBJ2-2,.,CASSPRLAPGELFF,TGTGCCAGCAGCCCGAGACTAGCGCCCGGGGAGCTGTTTTTT
TRBD1,15,TRBV18,TRBJ1-4,once,CASSPLQGNNEKLFF,TGTGCCAGCTCACCGTTACAGGGGAATAATGAAAAACTGTTTTTT
.,14,TRBV28,TRBJ2-3,.,CASSTADRTDTQYF,TGTGCCAGCAGCACCGCGGACCGCACAGATACGCAGTATTTT
TRBD2,18,TRBV5-8,TRBJ2-4,.,CASSSGTSGILAKNIQYF,TGTGCCAGCAGCTCCGGGACTAGCGGGATTTTAGCCAAAAACATTCAGTACTTC
TRBD2,17,TRBV19,TRBJ2-3,.,CASSIGTSGGIADTQYF,TGTGCCAGTAGTATCGGGACTAGCGGGGGGATCGCAGATACGCAGTATTTT
.,13,TRBV6-5,TRBJ2-6,.,CASRRPGANVLTF,TGTGCCAGCAGGAGGCCTGGGGCCAACGTCCTGACTTTC
.,14,TRBV6-2/TRBV6-3,TRBJ1-1,.,CASSPGRMNTEAFF,TGTGCCAGCAGTCCGGGACGGATGAACACTGAAGCTTTCTTT
.,15,TRBV6-4,TRBJ1-2,.,CASSAAPDSFYGYTF,TGTGCCAGCAGTGCGGCACCGGACAGCTTCTATGGCTACACCTTC
.,10,TRBV24-1,TRBJ1-1,.,CATTGFEAFF,TGTGCCACCACAGGGTTTGAAGCTTTCTTT
TRBD1,15,TRBV25-1,TRBJ2-2,.,CASSVGTANTGELFF,TGTGCCAGCAGTGTGGGGACAGCGAACACCGGGGAGCTGTTTTTT
.,13,TRBV18,TRBJ2-3,.,CASSRSSTDTQYF,TGTGCCAGCTCAAGGAGTAGTACAGATACGCAGTATTTT
TRBD1,16,TRBV7-8,TRBJ1-1,.,CASSLGRGLPNTEAFF,TGTGCCAGCAGCTTGGGCAGGGGGCTCCCTAACACTGAAGCTTTCTTT
.,14,TRBV24-1,TRBJ2-2,.,CATSDPPREGELFF,TGTGCCACCAGTGACCCGCCCCGGGAGGGGGAGCTGTTTTTT
TRBD2,15,TRBV28,TRBJ2-1,.,CASSLLAGGQNEQFF,TGTGCCAGCAGTTTATTGGCGGGGGGACAAAATGAGCAGTTCTTC
.,11,TRBV6-6,TRBJ2-1,.,CANSSGVGQFF,TGTGCCAACAGTTCAGGAGTTGGGCAGTTCTTC
TRBD1,14,TRBV20-1,TRBJ2-2,.,CSASHRGNTGELFF,TGCAGTGCTAGTCACAGGGGGAACACCGGGGAGCTGTTTTTT
TRBD1,14,TRBV2,TRBJ1-5,.,CASSEGTGDQPQHF,TGTGCCAGCAGTGAAGGGACAGGTGATCAGCCCCAGCATTTT
TRBD2,15,TRBV3-1/TRBV3-2,TRBJ2-1,.,CASSQGLAGGIEQFF,TGTGCCAGCAGCCAAGGGCTAGCGGGGGGAATTGAGCAGTTCTTC
.,13,TRBV29-1,TRBJ1-1,once,CSVKGQSNTEAFF,TGCAGCGTAAAAGGGCAGTCGAACACTGAAGCTTTCTTT
.,15,TRBV19,TRBJ2-3,.,CASSNPGTSTDTQYF,TGTGCCAGTAGTAATCCCGGGACTAGCACAGATACGCAGTATTTT
.,15,TRBV6-5,TRBJ1-5,.,CASTPYRDSNQPQHF,TGTGCCAGCACCCCGTACAGGGATAGCAATCAGCCCCAGCATTTT
.,16,TRBV19,TRBJ1-1,.,CASSYTRRRTGTEAFF,TGTGCCAGTAGCTATACACGGAGACGTACGGGCACTGAAGCTTTCTTT
TRBD1,14,TRBV2,TRBJ2-3,.,CASTWGQNTDTQYF,TGTGCCAGCACCTGGGGACAGAACACAGATACGCAGTATTTT
.,15,TRBV10-2,TRBJ2-3,.,CASQTWASGTDTQYF,TGCGCCAGTCAAACGTGGGCTTCGGGCACAGATACGCAGTATTTT
TRBD1,15,TRBV5-1,TRBJ2-5,.,CASSLVQGLDETQYF,TGCGCCAGCAGCTTGGTACAGGGGTTGGATGAGACCCAGTACTTC
.,12,TRBV2,TRBJ1-2,.,CASSEGGDGYTF,TGTGCCAGCAGTGAGGGGGGGGATGGCTACACCTTC
TRBD2,15,TRBV11-3,TRBJ2-3,.,CASSWGGTSTDTQYF,TGTGCCAGCAGCTGGGGAGGGACTAGCACAGATACGCAGTATTTT
.,11,TRBV12-3/TRBV12-4,TRBJ1-6,.,CASRGLGPLHF,TGTGCCAGCAGAGGATTGGGGCCCCTCCACTTT
.,15,TRBV5-8,TRBJ1-2,.,CASSQDLEGDYGYTF,TGTGCCAGCAGCCAAGATCTCGAGGGGGACTATGGCTACACCTTC
.,13,TRBV30,TRBJ1-1,.,CAWSVQVYTEAFF,TGTGCCTGGAGTGTACAGGTTTACACTGAAGCTTTCTTT
TRBD1,16,TRBV11-2,TRBJ2-3,.,CASSNRDRGSTDTQYF,TGTGCCAGCAGCAACCGGGACAGGGGGAGCACAGATACGCAGTATTTT
TRBD2,16,TRBV6-2/TRBV6-3,TRBJ2-1,.,CASSAHRGGSYNEQFF,TGTGCCAGCAGTGCGCACCGGGGGGGCTCCTACAATGAGCAGTTCTTC
TRBD2,15,TRBV10-2,TRBJ2-1,.,CASSDWRGAINEQFF,TGCGCCAGCAGTGATTGGCGGGGGGCCATCAATGAGCAGTTCTTC
.,16,TRBV18,TRBJ1-5,.,CASSLQQGGGNQPQHF,TGTGCCAGCTCACTACAACAGGGCGGAGGCAATCAGCCCCAGCATTTT
.,14,TRBV11-2,TRBJ2-3,once,CASSLQLAADTQYF,TGTGCCAGCAGCCTTCAACTAGCAGCAGATACGCAGTATTTT
.,13,TRBV28,TRBJ1-1,.,CASGDQVGTEAFF,TGTGCCAGCGGGGACCAGGTGGGGACTGAAGCTTTCTTT
.,15,TRBV4-1,TRBJ2-3,.,CASSQEERAADTQYF,TGCGCCAGCAGCCAAGAAGAGAGGGCAGCAGATACGCAGTATTTT
TRBD2,14,TRBV15,TRBJ2-3,.,CATRLAGGPGTQYF,TGTGCCACCCGGCTAGCGGGGGGGCCTGGTACGCAGTATTTT
TRBD1,15,TRBV30,TRBJ1-1,.,CAWRDKTGRNTEAFF,TGTGCCTGGAGAGATAAGACAGGGCGGAACACTGAAGCTTTCTTT
.,12,TRBV27,TRBJ1-6,.,CASSLLNSPLHF,TGTGCCAGCAGTTTATTGAATTCACCCCTCCACTTT